This T cell receptor (beta chain) originates from a study of T cell responses to AZD1222 COVID-19 vaccine (dated by TCRdb to the early 2020s). For context, the study as a whole: Because spike-specific TCR depth and breadth did not differ between the two schedules, AZD1222 recipients who got a second dose at roughly 4 weeks were pooled with those who got a second dose at roughly 12 weeks. TCR sequencing covered over 230 trial participants: about 210 given two doses of AZD1222 and about 26 given two doses of MenACWY control vaccine. Trial participants were enrolled by age into 18-55, 56-69 and 70-plus year subgroups, with around 150, 28 and 57 TCR-sequenced participants respectively.

About this clone itself: It has no known antigen specificity. No qualities accompany the bases; no much larger clone lies one base away.

Read against the paper, the sample's time point label means: baseline before first vaccination. Samples from vaccinated people were obtained from the UK trials COV001 and COV002, which included a single-blind randomized controlled phase 2/3 trial of AZD1222 (ChAdOx1 nCoV-19) in healthy adults. Trial participant PBMC samples were collected at day 0 and day 28 after the second dose for TCRbeta chain sequencing. CDR3 length: 14 amino acids, cysteine to phenylalanine. The only DNA kept is the CDR3, 42 bases in frame from the first base. Per the germline V gene, SNHLY is the CDR1 and FYNNEI is the CDR2. Ends trimmed: V by 9 bases, J by 0 bases; bases unmatched to a gene: 7. The CDR3 regions of human TCRbeta chains were analyzed by immunosequencing. Per the source publication's procedure: Repertoire TCRs were matched against a reference library of SARS-CoV-2-specific TCRs generated with the MIRA antigen-specificity platform. Breadth was defined as the fraction of unique TCRs that were SARS-CoV-2-associated. Depth was defined as the fraction of total T cells that were SARS-CoV-2-associated. Using the MIRA data, each spike-specific TCR was assigned both to the spike region to which the TCR was reactive and to a CD4 or CD8 class. Log10-transformed breadth and depth values were compared by one-way ANOVA with Sidak's multiple comparisons tests. Held by TCRdb, this immuneACCESS table contains in-frame sequences only and omits some clones. Under half of the omission traces to an unresolved V gene where checked; the cause of the rest is unknown. V and J calls and clone size are as listed in that table; D and trimming were resolved from the DNA. For this sample the table gives about 130,000 clones, of which around 90% were detected only once. The ten largest clones add up to about 6% of the sample.

Overall results and qualifications from the work: Conclusions about previously exposed vaccinees are limited because only six or seven AZD1222 recipients were SARS-CoV-2 seropositive at baseline. In the small 56-69-year group, the increase in depth fell short of significance, most likely because of low power. No day 14 peak-response samples were available, so repertoires were characterized only after the peak T cell response. After two AZD1222 doses, both the breadth and the depth of spike-specific TCRs were significantly higher than at day 0 and than in MenACWY recipients. Reportedly, almost half of the unique spike-specific TCRs recognized epitopes lying outside the regions that are mutated in the B.1.351 and B.1.1.7 variants. Participants were mostly white British, with more females than males. The authors suggested clonal diversity may have been underestimated. CD4 TCRs associated with the vaccine covered the entire spike protein, and the dominant responses were in regions 160-218 and 743-854.

This sequence was found in an adult in good health. Sequencing was performed on peripheral blood, taken on day 0 of AZD1222 vaccination. The V and J segments used are TRBV2 and TRBJ2-7; TRBD1 aligns with 8 central bases. The nucleotide sequence is given as TGTGCCAGGGACAGGGCCCAGAGCTCCTACGAGCAGTACTTC. Translated, this gives CARDRAQSSYEQYF.